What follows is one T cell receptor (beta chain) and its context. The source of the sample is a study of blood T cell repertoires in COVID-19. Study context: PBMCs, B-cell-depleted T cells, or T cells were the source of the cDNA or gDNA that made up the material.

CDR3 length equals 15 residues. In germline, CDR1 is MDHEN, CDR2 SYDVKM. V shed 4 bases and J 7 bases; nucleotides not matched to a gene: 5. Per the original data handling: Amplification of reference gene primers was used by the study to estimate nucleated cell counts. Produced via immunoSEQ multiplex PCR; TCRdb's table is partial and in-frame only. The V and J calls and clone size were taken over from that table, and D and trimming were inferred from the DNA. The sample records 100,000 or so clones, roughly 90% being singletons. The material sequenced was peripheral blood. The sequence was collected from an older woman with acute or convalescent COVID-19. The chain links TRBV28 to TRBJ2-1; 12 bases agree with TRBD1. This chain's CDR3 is CASSWGTGGRNEQFF. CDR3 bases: TGTGCCAGCAGTTGGGGGACAGGGGGCAGGAATGAGCAGTTCTTC.